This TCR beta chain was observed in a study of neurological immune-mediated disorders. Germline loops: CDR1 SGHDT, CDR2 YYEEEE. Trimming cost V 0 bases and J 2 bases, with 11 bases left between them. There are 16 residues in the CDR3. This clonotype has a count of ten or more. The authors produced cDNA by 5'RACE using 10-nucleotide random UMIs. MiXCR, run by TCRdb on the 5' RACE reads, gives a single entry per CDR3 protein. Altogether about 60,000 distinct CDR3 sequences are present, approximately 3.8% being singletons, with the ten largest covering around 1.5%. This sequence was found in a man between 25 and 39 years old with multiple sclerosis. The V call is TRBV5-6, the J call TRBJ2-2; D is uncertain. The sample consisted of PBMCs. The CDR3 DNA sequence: TGTGCCAGCAGCTTGGGTGGAGAGTCCAACACCGGGGAGCTGTTTTTT. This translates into CASSLGGESNTGELFF.